This T cell receptor beta chain was sequenced in a study of control samples from healthy donors and cancer patients. Per germline, CDR1 ENHRY and CDR2 SYGVKD. The ends were cut back, 7 bases at V and 0 bases at J, with 13 bases in the middle. The CDR3 covers 15 residues. Data came from immunoSEQ multiplex PCR; TCRdb stores just in-frame clones and leaves some out. The repertoire includes about 160,000 clones, nearly 96% of them detected once, and just over 1% sits in the top ten. The J gene is TRBJ1-3, the V gene TRBV10-3; D gene uncertain. The clonotype was recovered from a woman younger than 45 in good health. The sequencing input was blood. The CDR3 DNA reads TGTGCCATCACCTGGAGGATCGGCTCTGGAAACACCATATATTTT. This sequence encodes CAITWRIGSGNTIYF.